This TCR beta chain was found in a study of blood T cell repertoires in COVID-19 (dated by TCRdb to the early 2020s). With respect to the entire study: Samples covering the acute and convalescent phases of COVID-19 were provided by collaborators in the United States, Italy and Spain. The material from the prospective study consisted of cDNA or gDNA derived from T cells, B-cell-depleted T cells, or PBMCs. Subjects who had been exposed to COVID-19, were actively infected with it, or had recovered from it provided the deeply sampled blood TCRbeta repertoires that made up the dataset. The repertoires were released in a freely available public database intended as a resource for research on the immune response to SARS-CoV-2. The samples were drawn from two sources: the first 160 participants of the ongoing ImmuneRACE study, and fewer than 1,500 subjects contributed by 6 global collaborators. Sample metadata almost always included a de-identified subject ID, COVID-19 status, age in years and sex. Where available, HLA class I and class II types were taken from metadata supplied by the sample provider and were not determined by assay-based typing.

What the work shows at the level of the full study, not this receptor alone: The quantity of clinical and demographic metadata differed by source and by participant and was supplied without curation.

V is shortened by 5 bases, J by 4 bases, and the region joining them spans 13 bases. The CDR3 contains 14 residues, cysteine and phenylalanine counted. CDR3 DNA is the only sequence kept; it has 42 bases, read in frame from the first base. Per the germline V gene (reference sequence), LNHDA is the CDR1 and SQIVND is the CDR2. TCRbeta CDR3 regions were amplified from genomic DNA by means of the immunoSEQ Assay, a bias-controlled multiplex PCR. The paper's data handling went like this. Nucleated cell counts per sample were estimated from amplification of reference gene primers within the assay. Sequence reads were collapsed and filtered to measure the absolute abundance of every unique TCRbeta CDR3 rearrangement. For each sample, productive Simpson clonality was calculated as the square root of Simpson's diversity index over productive rearrangements. TCRdb took over this immuneACCESS table, retaining in-frame rearrangements with V and J assigned. Such tables are incomplete; in checked studies, under half of the missing clones stem from an unresolved V gene, and the remainder is unexplained. V, J and clone size reflect that table, while D and trimming were determined from the DNA. This sample has around 100,000 clones in its table, and around 90% of those were observed once. The top ten clonotypes cover approximately 3% of the sample.

Collaborating institutions collected whole blood in K2EDTA tubes following their own protocols. Collaborator samples were shipped for TCRbeta analysis as frozen whole blood, isolated PBMCs, or DNA extracted from either sample type. Remarks on this clone: The target of this receptor is not known. The sample holds no much larger clone one base away, and base qualities are not on file.

Sequencing was performed on peripheral blood. The chain is assembled from TRBV19 and TRBJ2-3; the D region possibly corresponds to TRBD2 (5 bases align). The TCR was taken from a man aged 45-60 years in a cohort sampled during active COVID-19. The CDR3 corresponds to CASSPQREPDTQYF. The DNA reads as follows: TGTGCCAGTAGTCCACAGAGGGAGCCAGATACGCAGTATTTT.